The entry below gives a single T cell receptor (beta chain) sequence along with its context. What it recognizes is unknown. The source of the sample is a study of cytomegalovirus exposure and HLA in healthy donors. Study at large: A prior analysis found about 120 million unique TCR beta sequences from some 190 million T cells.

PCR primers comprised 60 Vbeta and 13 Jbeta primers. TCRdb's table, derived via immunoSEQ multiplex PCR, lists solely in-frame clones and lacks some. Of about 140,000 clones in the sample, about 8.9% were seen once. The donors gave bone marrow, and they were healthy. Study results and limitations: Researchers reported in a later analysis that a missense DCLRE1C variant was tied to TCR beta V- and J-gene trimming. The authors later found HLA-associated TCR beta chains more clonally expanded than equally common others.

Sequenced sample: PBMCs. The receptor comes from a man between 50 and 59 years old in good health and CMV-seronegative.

DNA of the CDR3: TGTGCCAGCACCTCCGGGACTAGCGGGAGAGGTGAGCAGTTCTTC. This encodes CASTSGTSGRGEQFF. V gene TRBV2 combines with J gene TRBJ2-1, with 14 bases aligning to TRBD2. The ends lost 7 bases at V and 9 bases at J; junction bases unmatched: 8. Per the germline V gene, CDR1 is SNHLY and CDR2 is FYNNEI. This CDR3 spans 15 amino acids.